The 12 T cell receptor beta chains given below trace back to one sample, sequenced in a study of cytomegalovirus exposure and HLA in healthy donors. This PCR relied on a set of 60 Vbeta primers and 13 Jbeta primers. Method: immunoSEQ multiplex PCR; TCRdb's copy keeps in-frame clones and lacks some. The data hold 140,000 or so clones, with around 70% observed a single time. Source material: PBMCs. The receptors shown here come from a man aged 35-49 years in good health and CMV-seronegative.

The rearrangement links TRBV7-9 to TRBJ1-5; D possibly corresponds to TRBD1 (5 bases). Germline V CDR1 and CDR2: SEHNR, FQNEAQ (reference sequence). V was pared by 0 bases and J by 3 bases, with 9 bases between. This CDR3 region has 15 residues. The CDR3 loop reads CASSLARGLNQPQHF. In DNA, the CDR3 is TGTGCCAGCAGCTTAGCGCGGGGACTCAATCAGCCCCAGCATTTT.

The chain links TRBV7-8 to TRBJ1-5; no firm D call. CDR1 and CDR2 from the germline V gene are SGHVS and FQNEAQ. This CDR3 has 12 residues. V dropped 5 bases and J dropped 11 bases, with 13 bases sitting between them. The CDR3 DNA reads TGTGCCAGCAGCCAGTCTTCCGGGACCCAGCATTTT. Translating it yields CASSQSSGTQHF.

CDR3 DNA: TGTGCCAGCTCAAAATCGGAGGGTACATCGGATACGCAGTATTTT. This codes for CASSKSEGTSDTQYF. The rearrangement joins TRBV6-1 to TRBJ2-3; TRBD2 is a possible D gene (6 bases). This CDR3 has 15 amino acids. V dropped 8 bases and J dropped 6 bases, with 21 bases sitting between them. Germline values: CDR1 MNHNS, CDR2 SASEGT.

This clone was counted a few times. This chain joins TRBV6-5 and TRBJ1-2; D is ambiguous. The V and J ends lost 4 bases and 8 bases respectively, with 14 bases between them. Germline V lookup: CDR1 MNHEY, CDR2 SVGAGI. The CDR3 has 13 amino acids. The CDR3 reads CASSSTWGGGYTF. CDR3 in DNA: TGTGCCAGCAGTTCTACATGGGGAGGCGGCTACACCTTC.

The genes are TRBV19 and TRBJ2-7, with TRBD1 matching 9 bases. This CDR3 contains 13 residues. V trimming: 4 bases; J trimming: 6 bases; junction bases outside the gene matches: 4. Per germline, CDR1 LNHDA and CDR2 SQIVND (reference sequence). The CDR3: CASSRDRATEQYF. As DNA, the CDR3 is TGTGCCAGTAGTAGGGACAGGGCGACCGAGCAGTACTTC.

J is TRBJ1-5 and V is TRBV28; D gene ambiguous. Looked up from germline, CDR1 is MDHEN and CDR2 is SYDVKM. The V and J ends lost 3 bases and 6 bases respectively, with 21 bases between them. This CDR3 has 17 residues. The CDR3 loop is CASSFLGTGRLGQPQHF. Written as DNA, the CDR3 is TGTGCCAGCAGTTTTCTAGGCACGGGGAGATTGGGTCAGCCCCAGCATTTT.

The rearrangement links TRBV30 to TRBJ2-1; possibly TRBD2 for D (5 bases). Per the germline V gene, CDR1 is GTSNPN and CDR2 is SVGIG (reference sequence). CDR3 length: 14 amino acids. V was pared by 4 bases and J by 0 bases, with 10 bases between. CDR3 sequence (DNA): TGTGCCTGGAATCATGGGAGCTCCTACAATGAGCAGTTCTTC. Protein sequence: CAWNHGSSYNEQFF.

This chain connects TRBV6-4 to TRBJ2-2; 12 nucleotides align to TRBD2. Germline V lookup: CDR1 MRHNA, CDR2 SNTAGT. This CDR3 contains 15 residues. The trim removed 6 bases at V and 7 bases at J, leaving 6 bases unmatched. CDR3: CASRMTSGSSGELFF. CDR3 nucleotide sequence: TGTGCCAGCAGAATGACTAGCGGGAGTAGCGGGGAGCTGTTTTTT.

This clone was counted between two and nine times. V and J are TRBV28 and TRBJ2-7; 8 positions match TRBD1. From germline, CDR1 is MDHEN and CDR2 SYDVKM. The CDR3 totals 15 residues. The V and J ends lost 9 bases and 3 bases, in that order; junction bases with no gene match: 13. CDR3 DNA sequence: TGTGCCAGTCGTCCGACAGGGGCGTCCTTCTACGAGCAGTACTTC. This gives the protein CASRPTGASFYEQYF.

The chain combines TRBV19 with TRBJ1-2, with a weak D call TRBD1 (5 bases). The ends were cut back, 3 bases at V and 7 bases at J, with 9 bases in the middle. This CDR3 has 12 amino acids. Germline V gene lookup returns CDR1 LNHDA and CDR2 SQIVND (reference sequence). This CDR3 is CASSIGGTGYTF. CDR3 DNA: TGTGCCAGTAGTATCGGAGGGACTGGCTACACCTTC.

The chain links TRBV7-9 to TRBJ1-1, with D unclear. Trimming took 0 bases from V and 7 from J, leaving 12 bases between them. This CDR3 comprises 14 residues. Germline V lookup: CDR1 SEHNR, CDR2 FQNEAQ (reference sequence). The CDR3 DNA reads TGTGCCAGCAGCTTAGCGAGCGAAGTTTTTGAAGCTTTCTTT. It codes for CASSLASEVFEAFF.

The rearrangement joins TRBV20-1 to TRBJ2-5; TRBD1 is a possible D gene (6 bases). Germline lookup yields CDR1 DFQATT and CDR2 SNEGSKA (reference sequence). This CDR3 is built from 11 residues. Here the CDR3 reads CSGQIGETQYF. The CDR3 DNA reads TGCAGCGGACAGATTGGAGAGACCCAGTACTTC.